The rows below give T cell receptor beta chains drawn from one sample of a study of cytotoxic CD8 clonotypes in ibrutinib-treated CLL. Profiled with immunoSEQ multiplex PCR; TCRdb holds only in-frame clones, not every one. The sample holds roughly 150,000 clones; 70% to 80% are singletons and the top ten take 4.5% to 6%. Sample: PBMCs, taken after 24 months of ibrutinib treatment. Receptor source: a human donor with chronic lymphocytic leukemia. CDR3s leave out the opening cysteine and the closing phenylalanine or tryptophan.

CDR3aa | j_gene | v_gene
ASSLEGHQGF | TRBJ1-1 | TRBV5-1
ATSRDLRTNYEQY | TRBJ2-7 | TRBV15
ASSQAGTSTDTQY | TRBJ2-3 | TRBV4-1
ASSLFPGTARNQPQH | TRBJ1-5 | TRBV28
ASSGESSYNSPLH | TRBJ1-6 | TRBV2
ASSEPSGSGDEQY | - | TRBV25-1
AWTVSSYEQY | TRBJ2-7 | TRBV30
ASSPPGARGETQY | TRBJ2-5 | TRBV7-2
ASTTPRGSADTQY | TRBJ2-3 | TRBV28
ASSLPARRSQASGYT | TRBJ1-2 | TRBV7-8
ASSQKQGNLPYGYT | TRBJ1-2 | TRBV7-2
ASSRDSFNEKLF | TRBJ1-4 | TRBV2
ASSYRDPGYGYT | TRBJ1-2 | TRBV2
ASSQGPGAAQY | TRBJ2-5 | TRBV4-3
ASSTRDRNSPLH | TRBJ1-6 | TRBV6-6
ASSLGGAPEAF | TRBJ1-1 | TRBV11-2
ASSPPGSGVAF | TRBJ1-1 | TRBV28
ASSLSRTNQPQH | TRBJ1-5 | TRBV28
ASTSGSYNEQF | TRBJ2-1 | TRBV10-1
ASSLGPVGF | TRBJ2-1 | TRBV7-8
AWRPRGGADTQY | TRBJ2-3 | TRBV30
ASSLGAGASGNTIY | TRBJ1-3 | TRBV11-2
ASSFLAGGTEAF | TRBJ1-1 | TRBV13
ASSPMGPTWGDEQY | TRBJ2-7 | TRBV27
ASSPQGQGVWEQY | TRBJ2-7 | TRBV27
ASSPTGTSADNEQF | TRBJ2-1 | TRBV28
ASSWGGEGNIQY | TRBJ2-4 | TRBV7-9
ASTPAQGRENIQY | TRBJ2-4 | TRBV19
ASSLAGAGIRSYNSPLH | TRBJ1-6 | TRBV7-9
ASSLGTVDYGYT | TRBJ1-2 | TRBV11-2
ASSASSGQGYHGYT | TRBJ1-2 | TRBV5-1
ASSPPGTGAAYGYT | TRBJ1-2 | TRBV5-1
ASNTEGNTEAF | TRBJ1-1 | TRBV7-9
ASTGAGPLGGLF | TRBJ2-2 | TRBV2
ASTATGYEQY | TRBJ2-7 | TRBV6-6
AWSRQGRTEAF | TRBJ1-1 | TRBV30
ASSQGEGTFLY | TRBJ2-4 | TRBV4-3
ASSWGDREAAPLH | TRBJ1-6 | TRBV5-1
SAPFGNTQY | TRBJ2-3 | TRBV20-1
ASSGGEAGELF | TRBJ2-2 | TRBV28
ASSLEAGWASPLH | TRBJ1-6 | TRBV7-9
ASRAAGVGGYT | TRBJ1-2 | TRBV6-6
ASSLGGQGEKLF | TRBJ1-4 | TRBV5-5
ASSRTGTQETQY | TRBJ2-5 | TRBV7-2
ASSLFPLAQADTQY | TRBJ2-3 | TRBV7-3
ASSQEGRVRRGSTEAF | TRBJ1-1 | TRBV4-1
ASSVGLADTQY | TRBJ2-3 | TRBV9
ASSLYLGTTQRQF | TRBJ2-1 | TRBV27
ASSTPTGQLF | TRBJ1-4 | TRBV28
ASSPGYEQY | TRBJ2-7 | TRBV19
ASSLGGSASYEQY | TRBJ2-7 | TRBV11-3
ASSLRLAGGGYEQY | TRBJ2-7 | TRBV28
ASSSQTGGYSGNTIY | TRBJ1-3 | TRBV7-6
AWSPTKGPGNTIY | TRBJ1-3 | TRBV30